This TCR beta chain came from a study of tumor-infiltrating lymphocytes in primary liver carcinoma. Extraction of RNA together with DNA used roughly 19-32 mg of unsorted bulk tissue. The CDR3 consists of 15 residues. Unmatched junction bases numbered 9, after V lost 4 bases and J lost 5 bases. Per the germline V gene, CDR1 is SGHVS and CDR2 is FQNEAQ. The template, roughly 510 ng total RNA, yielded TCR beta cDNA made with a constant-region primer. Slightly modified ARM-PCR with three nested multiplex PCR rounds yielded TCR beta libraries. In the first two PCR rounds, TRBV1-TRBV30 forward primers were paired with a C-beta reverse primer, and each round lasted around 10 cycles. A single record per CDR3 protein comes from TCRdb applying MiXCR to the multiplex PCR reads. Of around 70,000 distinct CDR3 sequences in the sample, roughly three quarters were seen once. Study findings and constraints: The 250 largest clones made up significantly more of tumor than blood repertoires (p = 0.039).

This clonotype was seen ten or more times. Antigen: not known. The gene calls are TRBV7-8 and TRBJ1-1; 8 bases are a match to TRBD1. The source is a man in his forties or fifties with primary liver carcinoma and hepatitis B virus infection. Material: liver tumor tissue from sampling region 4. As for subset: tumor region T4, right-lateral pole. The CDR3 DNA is TGTGCCAGCAGCTCCGGCAGGGGGCTTGGAACTGAAGCTTTCTTT. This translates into CASSSGRGLGTEAFF. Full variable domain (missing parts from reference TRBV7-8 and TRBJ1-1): GAGVSQSPRYKVAKRGQDVALRCDPISGHVSLFWYQQALGQGPEFLTYFQNEAQLDKSGLPSDRFFAERPEGSVSTLKIQRTQQEDSAVYLCASSSGRGLGTEAFFGQGTRLTVV.